This TCR beta chain was recovered during a study of T cell repertoires in cytomegalovirus infection. For the study at large: Public TCR beta signatures marked donors with CMV infection and the matching HLA.

TCRdb passed the reads through MiXCR, listing each CDR3 protein once. The sample has around 360,000 distinct CDR3 sequences, around a third seen once; the top ten hold approximately 15%. The CDR3 is 12 amino acids. Germline loops: CDR1 DFQATT, CDR2 SNEGSKA (reference sequence). V shed 6 bases and J 5 bases; nucleotides not matched to a gene: 6. Comments on this clonotype: Its target is unknown.

The chain employs TRBV20-1 and TRBJ1-2; 7 bases line up with TRBD1. The sequenced sample was cultured PBMCs, obtained from culture after CMV antigen stimulation. This TCR was recovered from a human donor in good health (CMV status not recorded). Some clones in this sample may be carry-over from other donors' samples. The CDR3: CSANPQGYGYTF. CDR3 DNA: TGCAGTGCCAACCCACAGGGGTATGGCTACACCTTC.